This TCR beta chain was captured in a study of shared clonotypes between healthy human individuals. This CDR3 has 16 amino acids. CDR1 and CDR2 from the germline V gene are LNHNV and YYDKDF (reference sequence). J gave up 0 bases and V 0 bases, and 4 bases lay outside the gene matches. This clone came up once. No antigen is known for it. Clones were read by immunoSEQ multiplex PCR, and TCRdb kept only the in-frame ones, dropping some. The sample lists 2.5 million or so clones, over 85% occurring once. Study-wide findings and caveats: Sampling covered nothing but blood. Tissue TCR repertoires likely differ from those found in blood. Clonotypes shared by all four sorted-subset donors had higher generation probabilities than non-shared clonotypes.

The source of this sequence is a young man in good health. The V and J genes are TRBV15 and TRBJ1-1; the match to TRBD1 covers 7 bases. The sample consisted of naive CD4+ T cells sorted from blood. Subset specified: CD45RA+ positively selected. CDR3 amino acids: CATSRDVGTVNTEAFF. CDR3 sequence (DNA): TGTGCCACCAGCAGAGACGTTGGGACAGTGAACACTGAAGCTTTCTTT.